This TCR beta chain was retrieved from a study of regulatory T cells in long-lasting Graves disease. Time point meaning: newly diagnosed GD, antithyroid drugs for less than 3 months. RNA extracted from PBMCs served as the sequencing template. This clonotype has ten or more counts. The germline V gene encodes CDR1 SQVTM and CDR2 ANQGSEA. This CDR3 is 14 amino acids long. V gave up 6 bases and J gave up 3 bases; unmatched junction bases: 6. The TCR beta library used iRepertoire HTBI primers with Arm-PCR amplification of CDR3. Each CDR3 protein is one row after TCRdb ran MiXCR on the multiplex PCR reads. The repertoire includes around 450,000 distinct CDR3 sequences, approximately 15% of them detected once, and about 8% sits in the top ten. These data are also associated with another study on T cells in Graves' hyperthyroidism and ophthalmopathy. That investigation notes: Patients aged 18 to 65 with hyperthyroidism were newly diagnosed, with duration under 2 months. From stable hyperthyroidism, ophthalmopathy was separated by a 13 V-J model. The model anticipated ophthalmopathy a median around six months pre-onset.

The J gene is TRBJ2-1, the V gene TRBV29-1, with 9 nucleotides matching TRBD2. Material: peripheral blood mononuclear cells (PBMCs), obtained at new diagnosis, from a patient treated with antithyroid drugs. This TCR was sampled from a woman in her 40s with Graves disease. The CDR3, as DNA: TGCAGCGTCGACGTAGCGGGAGACTACAATGAGCAGTTCTTC. Protein sequence: CSVDVAGDYNEQFF.